This TCR beta chain appears in the sequencing data of a study of post-analysis software for immune sequencing data. Study-wide results and limits: Five TRBV segments, TRBV5-6, TRBV5-1 and TRBV20-1 among them, were found more frequent in patients than controls. Patients with multiple sclerosis recorded significantly lower normalized Chao1 diversity than controls, the study found.

As concerns this clonotype: Its antigen is currently unknown.

Unique molecular identifiers had been added to the TCR beta cDNA libraries. TCRdb analysed the PCR reads with MiXCR anew, one entry per CDR3 protein. In the table there are a few hundred thousand distinct CDR3 sequences, roughly 38% of which are singletons. Germline CDR1 reads DFQATT; CDR2 reads SNEGSKA (reference sequence). V lost 6 bases to trimming and J lost 1 base, with 9 bases between them. CDR3 length: 12 residues. The source is a girl between 10 and 17 years old with multiple sclerosis. The V and J genes are TRBV20-1 and TRBJ1-1; TRBD1 might be the D (6 bases). Sequencing used blood. The CDR3 sequence is CSAWGQNTEAFF. CDR3 nucleotides: TGCAGTGCCTGGGGACAGAACACTGAAGCTTTCTTT.